One and the same sample provided the 7 T cell receptor beta chains below, sequenced in a study of T cells in placental villitis. Sequencing used immunoSEQ v4. TCRdb's copy holds only in-frame clones and misses some; the assay was immunoSEQ multiplex PCR. The sample carries about 240 clones, approximately 97% recorded once. The sequenced material came from placental tissue containing maternal and fetal cells. Receptor source: a human donor in good health; the placental T cells may come from both mother and fetus.

The gene calls are TRBV3-1 (or the pseudogene TRBV3-2) and TRBJ2-1, with D unclear. The ends were cut back, 4 bases at V and 5 bases at J, with 12 bases in the middle. Germline loops: CDR1 LGHDT, CDR2 YNNKEL (reference sequence). The CDR3 has 14 amino acids. The CDR3 nucleotides read TGTGCCAGCAGCCCAGGATTTTCCGACAATGAGCAGTTCTTC. This codes for CASSPGFSDNEQFF.

V usage is TRBV30 and J usage is TRBJ2-7, with D unclear. CDR1 is GTSNPN and CDR2 is SVGIG in the germline V gene (reference sequence). Between the trimmed V and J ends, which lost 6 bases and 3 bases, there was a span of 21 bases. This CDR3 is 15 amino acids long. CDR3 DNA: TGTGCCTGTAAAAAGGGCCTCAACCCCGACTACGAGCAGTACTTC. As protein: CACKKGLNPDYEQYF.

The chain uses TRBV5-8 and TRBJ2-7; D gene unclear. The CDR3 is 16 amino acids. The ends were cut back, 4 bases at V and 1 base at J, with 18 bases in the middle. CDR1 and CDR2 (germline): SGHTS, YDEGEE. CDR3 nucleotide sequence: TGTGCCAGCAGCCGCTCCCCCCAGAAACTATCCTACGAGCAGTACTTC. Encoded protein: CASSRSPQKLSYEQYF.

The chain recombines TRBV15 with TRBJ2-7, with 11 bases aligning to TRBD2. The junction had 6 bases not matched to a gene; V was cut back by 1 base and J by 4 bases. Germline V gene lookup returns CDR1 LNHNV and CDR2 YYDKDF (reference sequence). This CDR3 comprises 16 residues. This CDR3 reads CATSRGLAGSGYEQYF. The DNA for the CDR3 is TGTGCCACCAGCAGAGGACTAGCGGGGAGCGGGTACGAGCAGTACTTC.

V usage is TRBV29-1 and J usage is TRBJ2-2, with a possible D match to TRBD2 (6 bases). The germline V gene has CDR1 SQVTM and CDR2 ANQGSEA. The CDR3 consists of 14 residues. V lost 4 bases and J 2 bases, leaving 11 bases between the germline ends. CDR3 residues: CSVVLARNTGELFF. The DNA of the CDR3 is TGCAGCGTTGTTCTAGCGAGAAACACCGGGGAGCTGTTTTTT.

The chain joins TRBV7-9 to TRBJ2-7; the match to TRBD2 covers 7 bases. V trimming: 5 bases; J trimming: 3 bases; junction bases outside the gene matches: 1. CDR3 length: 12 amino acids. CDR1 and CDR2 from the germline V gene are SEHNR and FQNEAQ (reference sequence). The CDR3 region has the DNA TGTGCCAGCAGCCCGGGGGGCTACGAGCAGTACTTC. This gives the protein CASSPGGYEQYF.

The V and J genes are TRBV6-2 or TRBV6-3 and TRBJ2-7, with D uncertain. This CDR3 comprises 15 residues. Looked up from germline, CDR1 is MNHEY and CDR2 is SVGEGT. The ends were cut back, 6 bases at V and 2 bases at J, with 17 bases in the middle. CDR3 in amino acids: CASSPTDDTTYEQYF. The CDR3 DNA reads as TGTGCCAGCAGCCCAACAGACGACACAACCTACGAGCAGTACTTC.